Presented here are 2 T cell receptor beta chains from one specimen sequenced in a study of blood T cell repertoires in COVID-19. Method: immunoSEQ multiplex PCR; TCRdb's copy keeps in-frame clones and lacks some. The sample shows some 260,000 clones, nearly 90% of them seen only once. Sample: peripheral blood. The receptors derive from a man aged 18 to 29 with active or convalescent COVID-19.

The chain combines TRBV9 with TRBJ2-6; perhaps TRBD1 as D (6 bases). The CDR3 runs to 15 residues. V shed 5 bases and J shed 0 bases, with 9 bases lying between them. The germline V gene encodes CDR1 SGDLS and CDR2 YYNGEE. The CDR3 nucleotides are TGTGCCAGCAGTAAGGGGGACTCTGGGGCCAACGTCCTGACTTTC. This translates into CASSKGDSGANVLTF. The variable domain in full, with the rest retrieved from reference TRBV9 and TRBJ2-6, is DSGVTQTPKHLITATGQRVTLRCSPRSGDLSVYWYQQSLDQGLQFLIQYYNGEERAKGNILERFSAQQFPDLHSELNLSSLELGDSALYFCASSKGDSGANVLTFGAGSRLTVL.

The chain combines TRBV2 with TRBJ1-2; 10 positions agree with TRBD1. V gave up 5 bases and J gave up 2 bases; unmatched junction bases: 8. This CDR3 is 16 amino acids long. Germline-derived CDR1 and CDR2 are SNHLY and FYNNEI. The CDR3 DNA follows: TGTGCCAGCAGTCCTGACTTGGGACAGGGGAACTATGGCTACACCTTC. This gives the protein CASSPDLGQGNYGYTF.